This T cell receptor beta chain was sequenced in a study of cytotoxic CD8 clonotypes in ibrutinib-treated CLL. Whole-study results and caveats: Higher circulating CD8+ T-cell counts strongly accompanied higher baseline clonality, above age-matched healthy donors.

Only one count was recorded for this clone. Its specificity is unknown. V lost 7 bases and J lost 3, with 12 bases in between. Germline loops: CDR1 SQVTM, CDR2 ANQGSEA. This CDR3 is 13 amino acids long. Here immunoSEQ multiplex PCR was the method, and the copy in TCRdb shows in-frame clones only, minus some. The sample records roughly 56,000 clones, about three quarters being singletons. The chain combines TRBV29-1 with TRBJ2-2, with D perhaps assigned TRBD1 or TRBD2 (5 bases each). The TCR comes from a human donor with chronic lymphocytic leukemia. The specimen comprised PBMCs, sampled after 12 months of ibrutinib treatment. CDR3 DNA sequence: TGCAGCGCTGGGGGTTGGGACACCGGGGAGCTGTTTTTT. It translates to CSAGGWDTGELFF.